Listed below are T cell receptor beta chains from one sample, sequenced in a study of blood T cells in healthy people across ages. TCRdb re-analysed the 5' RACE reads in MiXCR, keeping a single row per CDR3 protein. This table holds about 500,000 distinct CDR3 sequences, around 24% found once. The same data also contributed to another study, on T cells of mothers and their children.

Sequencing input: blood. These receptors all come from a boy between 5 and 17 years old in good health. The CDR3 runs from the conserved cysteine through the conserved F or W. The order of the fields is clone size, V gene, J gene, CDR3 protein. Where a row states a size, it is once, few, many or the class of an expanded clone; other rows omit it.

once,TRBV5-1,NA,CARGRGGSHEQYF
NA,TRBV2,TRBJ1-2,CASSTPGQGDYGYTF
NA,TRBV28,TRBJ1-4,CVSSWTRQGGRGKLFF
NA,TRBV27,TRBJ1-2,CASGGPNYGYTF
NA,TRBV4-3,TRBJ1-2,CASSQDQRQGPNGYTF
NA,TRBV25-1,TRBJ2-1,CASSATEPNEQFF
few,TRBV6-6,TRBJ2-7,CASSYSLAGQVGEQYF
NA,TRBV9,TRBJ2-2,CASSVEGQGVTGELFF
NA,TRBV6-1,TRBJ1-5,CATETGRYGNQPQHF
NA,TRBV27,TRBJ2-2,CASSLRDGLTSGELFF
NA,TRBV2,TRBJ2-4,CASRAPGLTKNIQYF
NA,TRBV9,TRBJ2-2,CASKPDGNTGELFF
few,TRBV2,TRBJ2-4,CASMPRGLTLAKNIQYF
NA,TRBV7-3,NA,CASSSDRSTHNEQFF
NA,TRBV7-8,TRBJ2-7,CASSLSGRSESYEQYF
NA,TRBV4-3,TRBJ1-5,CASSQGGVWPPHSNQPQHF